A single sample is the source of the 7 T cell receptor beta chains below, sequenced in a study of Tregs in tolerant kidney transplant recipients. TCRdb keeps only in-frame clones here, not all; method: immunoSEQ multiplex PCR. The top ten hold approximately 2% of the sample, which has 30,000 to 35,000 clones, 82% seen once. The antigens for these receptors are not known. The sample taken for sequencing was Tregs from blood cultured with allogeneic cells. Source of these receptors: a human donor in good health.

V and J are TRBV5-1 and TRBJ2-3, with D possibly TRBD2 on 6 matching bases. The CDR3 has 14 residues. The V gene's germline CDR1 is SGHRS and CDR2 YFSETQ. Trimming took off 4 bases at V and 5 bases at J, with 14 bases between the two ends. CDR3 coding DNA: TGCGCCAGCAGCCCAGGTCTGCGGGGAGATACGCAGTATTTT. This gives the protein CASSPGLRGDTQYF.

The chain employs TRBV5-6 and TRBJ1-5; a weak D match, TRBD1 (6 bases). The CDR3 length is 14 residues. The germline CDR1 and CDR2 sequences are SGHDT and YYEEEE. V lost 1 base to trimming and J lost 3 bases, with 8 bases between them. The CDR3: CASSLRDNNQPQHF. The CDR3 nucleotides are TGTGCCAGCAGCTTGCGGGACAACAATCAGCCCCAGCATTTT.

The J gene is TRBJ1-1, the V gene TRBV19; weak D call: TRBD1 (6 bases). Germline CDR1 and CDR2: LNHDA and SQIVND (reference sequence). The V and J ends lost 5 bases and 5 bases respectively, with 18 bases between them. The CDR3 has 15 amino acids. The CDR3 sequence: CASSWAKGGETEAFF. CDR3 bases: TGTGCCAGTAGTTGGGCCAAGGGGGGAGAGACTGAAGCTTTCTTT. Based on the CDR3 plus reference TRBV19 and TRBJ1-1, the full variable domain is DGGITQSPKYLFRKEGQNVTLSCEQNLNHDAMYWYRQDPGQGLRLIYYSQIVNDFQKGDIAEGYSVSREKKESFPLTVTSAQKNPTAFYLCASSWAKGGETEAFFGQGTRLTVV.

This clone was recorded a few times. V is TRBV5-6 and J is TRBJ2-1; D gene unclear. Deletions cut 6 bases from V and 5 bases from J, with 12 bases between. The germline gives CDR1 SGHDT, CDR2 YYEEEE. The CDR3 contains 13 residues. The CDR3 is CASNYPRDNEQFF. Written as DNA, the CDR3 is TGTGCCAGCAACTACCCACGGGACAATGAGCAGTTCTTC.

The rearrangement joins TRBV4-3 to TRBJ1-1; possible D gene TRBD1, 5 bases. V lost 4 bases and J 5 bases, leaving 20 bases between the germline ends. This CDR3 spans 16 amino acids. Germline V gene sequence: CDR1 LGHNA, CDR2 YSLEER. The CDR3 here is CASSPRFSGERTEAFF. In DNA form, the CDR3 reads TGCGCCAGCAGCCCCCGTTTCTCGGGGGAACGGACTGAAGCTTTCTTT.

This chain connects TRBV7-9 to TRBJ2-7, with 10 bases aligning to TRBD1. V dropped 5 bases and J dropped 3; count of bases not matched to a gene: 4. This CDR3 spans 14 amino acids. Germline V gives CDR1 SEHNR, CDR2 FQNEAQ (reference sequence). The CDR3 region is CASSPGQGLYEQYF. DNA for the CDR3: TGTGCCAGCAGCCCGGGACAGGGGCTCTACGAGCAGTACTTC.

This chain links TRBV7-9 with TRBJ1-1, with 9 bases aligning to TRBD1. The V gene's germline CDR1 is SEHNR and CDR2 FQNEAQ (reference sequence). Germline trimming cut 2 bases from V and 6 bases from J; bases unmatched to any gene: 10. The length of the CDR3 is 16 residues. The CDR3 reads CASSLPLGTGKPEAFF. The CDR3 coding sequence is TGTGCCAGCAGCTTACCTCTCGGGACAGGGAAACCTGAAGCTTTCTTT. The full variable domain, completed using reference TRBV7-9 and TRBJ1-1, is DTGVSQNPRHKITKRGQNVTFRCDPISEHNRLYWYRQTLGQGPEFLTYFQNEAQLEKSRLLSDRFSAERPKGSFSTLEIQRTEQGDSAMYLCASSLPLGTGKPEAFFGQGTRLTVV.